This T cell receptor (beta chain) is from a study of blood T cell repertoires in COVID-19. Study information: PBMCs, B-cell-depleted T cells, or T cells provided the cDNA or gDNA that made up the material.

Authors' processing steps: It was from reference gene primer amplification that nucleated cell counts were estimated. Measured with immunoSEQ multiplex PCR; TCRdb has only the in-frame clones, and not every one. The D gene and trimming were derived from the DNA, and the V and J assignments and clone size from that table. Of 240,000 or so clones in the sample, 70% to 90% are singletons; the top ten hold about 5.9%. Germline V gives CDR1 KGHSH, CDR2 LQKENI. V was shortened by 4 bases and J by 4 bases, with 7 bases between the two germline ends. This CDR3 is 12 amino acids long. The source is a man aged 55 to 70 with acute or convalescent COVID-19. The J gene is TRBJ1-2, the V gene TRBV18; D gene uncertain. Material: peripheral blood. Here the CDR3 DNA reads TGTGCCAGCTCACTAGACACCTATGGCTACACCTTC. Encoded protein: CASSLDTYGYTF.